Listed below are T cell receptor beta chains from one sample, sequenced in a study of T cells in tumors after PD-1 blockade. The table came from immunoSEQ multiplex PCR; TCRdb's copy has only in-frame clones and leaves some out. Of about 4,200 clones in the sample, around 69% were seen once. The sample in question was tumor tissue, obtained before anti-PD-1 treatment. These TCRs come from a human donor with basal cell carcinoma. Both conserved end residues are part of each CDR3. The D gene is left open where the match is weak. The size field is filled for only some rows; it gives once, few, many or a size class.

d_call j_call v_call clone_size cdr3_aa cdr3_nt
- TRBJ1-1 TRBV18 - CASSPPSGRTEAFF TGTGCCAGCTCACCCCCTTCCGGGAGGACTGAAGCTTTCTTT
- TRBJ1-1 TRBV7-6 - CASSLTGQTNTEAFF TGTGCCAGCAGCTTAACGGGGCAGACGAACACTGAAGCTTTCTTT
- TRBJ1-2 TRBV5-1 - CASSLWIGSTYGYTF TGCGCCAGCAGCTTGTGGATAGGGTCAACCTATGGCTACACCTTC
TRBD2 TRBJ2-3 TRBV24-1 - CATSDPTSGGSGTDTQYF TGTGCCACCAGTGACCCGACTAGCGGGGGGTCGGGCACAGATACGCAGTATTTT
- TRBJ1-6 TRBV6-2/TRBV6-3 - CASSYAGFRSSYNSPLHF TGTGCCAGCAGTTACGCGGGGTTCAGGAGCTCCTATAATTCACCCCTCCACTTT
TRBD1 TRBJ2-5 TRBV10-3 few CAISETIGGGETQYF TGTGCCATCAGTGAGACAATAGGGGGCGGTGAGACCCAGTACTTC
- TRBJ1-4 TRBV7-9 few CASSLVGGADNEKLFF TGTGCCAGCAGCTTAGTAGGGGGGGCCGATAATGAAAAACTGTTTTTT
- TRBJ1-4 TRBV6-1 - CASSESGEDEKLFF TGTGCCAGCAGTGAATCGGGGGAAGATGAAAAACTGTTTTTT
TRBD2 TRBJ2-7 TRBV6-5 - CASSPWTSGEEQYF TGTGCCAGCAGTCCCTGGACTAGCGGGGAGGAGCAGTACTTC
TRBD1 TRBJ2-2 TRBV4-2 few CASSPGQGDTGELFF TGTGCCAGCAGTCCGGGACAGGGGGACACCGGGGAGCTGTTTTTT
- TRBJ1-5 TRBV5-1 - CASSLDSGSNQPQHF TGCGCCAGCAGCTTGGATTCGGGGAGCAATCAGCCCCAGCATTTT
TRBD1 TRBJ2-7 TRBV20-1 - CSASGDREYEQYF TGCAGTGCTAGTGGGGACAGGGAGTACGAGCAGTACTTC
TRBD1 TRBJ2-2 TRBV6-5 - CATTYTGQLTGELFF TGTGCCACCACCTACACGGGACAGTTGACCGGGGAGCTGTTTTTT
TRBD1 TRBJ1-2 TRBV20-1 - CSASGTGEVYYGYTF TGCAGTGCTAGTGGGACAGGGGAAGTTTACTATGGCTACACCTTC
- TRBJ1-1 TRBV18 - CASSPLVEAFF TGTGCCAGCTCACCACTTGTTGAAGCTTTCTTT
- TRBJ2-6 TRBV5-1 - CASSLEGGGRSGANVLTF TGCGCCAGCAGCTTGGAAGGCGGGGGCCGCTCTGGGGCCAACGTCCTGACTTTC
- TRBJ1-6 TRBV5-1 - CASSLDGGRNSPLHF TGCGCCAGCAGCTTGGACGGGGGAAGGAATTCACCCCTCCACTTT
- TRBJ1-2 TRBV7-2 - CASSLGDGSNYGYTF TGTGCCAGCAGCTTAGGGGACGGATCTAACTATGGCTACACCTTC
- TRBJ2-2 TRBV19 few CASSNGMTGELFF TGTGCCAGTAGTAACGGGATGACCGGGGAGCTGTTTTTT
- TRBJ2-1 TRBV18 - CASSPPAGYDEQFF TGTGCCAGCTCACCACCGGCCGGGTACGATGAGCAGTTCTTC
- TRBJ2-2 TRBV7-9 - CASNFLGQTNTGELFF TGTGCCAGCAACTTCCTAGGGCAGACTAACACCGGGGAGCTGTTTTTT
- TRBJ2-7 TRBV10-1 - CATSLRLYEQYF TGCGCCACCTCTTTGAGACTGTACGAGCAGTACTTC
- TRBJ2-2 TRBV12-3/TRBV12-4 - CASNPGPGELFF TGTGCCAGCAACCCGGGACCCGGGGAGCTGTTTTTT
- TRBJ1-2 TRBV18 - CASSPQGEDLGYTF TGTGCCAGCTCACCACAGGGAGAGGATCTTGGCTACACCTTC
- TRBJ2-1 TRBV18 once CASSPWGLGSYNEQFF TGTGCCAGCTCCCCTTGGGGGTTAGGAAGTTACAATGAGCAGTTCTTC
- TRBJ1-4 TRBV6-5 - CASSRGQGEKLFF TGTGCCAGCAGTAGAGGGCAGGGGGAAAAACTGTTTTTT
- TRBJ2-7 TRBV2 - CASRQSYISYEQYF TGTGCCAGCAGACAGTCCTATATCTCCTACGAGCAGTACTTC
- TRBJ1-5 TRBV6-2/TRBV6-3 - CASSTDSGYQPQHF TGTGCCAGCAGTACCGACAGTGGGTATCAGCCCCAGCATTTT
TRBD2 TRBJ2-2 TRBV5-1 - CASSFVGSGGRTGELFF TGCGCCAGCAGCTTTGTTGGTAGCGGGGGGCGGACCGGGGAGCTGTTTTTT
- TRBJ2-5 TRBV7-9 - CASSLGRETQYF TGTGCCAGCAGCTTAGGGCGAGAGACCCAGTACTTC
- TRBJ1-3 TRBV14 - CASSHIPGGGNTIYF TGTGCCAGCAGCCACATCCCCGGGGGTGGAAACACCATATATTTT
- TRBJ1-5 TRBV24-1 - CATSPSEVGNQPQHF TGTGCCACCAGTCCGTCCGAGGTCGGCAATCAGCCCCAGCATTTT
- TRBJ2-7 TRBV4-1 - CASSQYPLPTGNYEQYF TGCGCCAGCAGCCAGTATCCCCTTCCTACAGGGAACTACGAGCAGTACTTC
- TRBJ1-3 TRBV6-5 - CASSYYRDHTIYF TGTGCCAGCAGTTACTACAGGGATCACACCATATATTTT
- TRBJ2-2 TRBV5-1 few CASSLTVAQPGELFF TGCGCCAGCAGCTTGACAGTTGCCCAACCCGGGGAGCTGTTTTTT
TRBD1 TRBJ1-1 TRBV7-6 once CASSFLQGAEAFF TGTGCCAGCAGTTTCTTACAGGGGGCTGAAGCTTTCTTT
TRBD1 TRBJ2-5 TRBV6-6 - CASRPTGPETQYF TGTGCCAGCAGGCCGACAGGGCCAGAGACCCAGTACTTC